This passage covers 32 T cell receptor beta chains from one sample sequenced in a study of cytomegalovirus exposure and HLA in healthy donors. Primers: 60 Vbeta forward and 13 Jbeta reverse. Sequenced by immunoSEQ multiplex PCR; TCRdb stores in-frame clones only, minus some. The sample has more than 150,000 clones; around 80% are singletons. Material for sequencing was PBMCs. These receptors were collected from a girl between 10 and 17 years old in good health and CMV-seropositive.

The rearrangement links TRBV30 to TRBJ1-5, with D unresolved. The CDR3 covers 13 residues. Germline CDR1 reads GTSNPN; CDR2 reads SVGIG (reference sequence). With 2 bases removed from V and 4 bases from J, the gap between germline ends came to 9 bases. The CDR3 is CAWSPRANQPQHF. The CDR3 region has the DNA TGTGCCTGGAGTCCGCGAGCAAATCAGCCCCAGCATTTT. The full variable domain, its missing parts supplied by reference TRBV30 and TRBJ1-5, is SQTIHQWPATLVQPVGSPLSLECTVEGTSNPNLYWYRQAAGRGLQLLFYSVGIGQISSEVPQNLSASRPQDRQFILSSKKLLLSDSGFYLCAWSPRANQPQHFGDGTRLSIL.

The rearrangement joins TRBV7-9 to TRBJ2-1; 12 positions agree with TRBD2. Germline CDR1 and CDR2: SEHNR and FQNEAQ (reference sequence). CDR3 size: 15 residues. V shed 5 bases, J shed 6 bases, and the junction held 5 bases outside the gene matches. In DNA form, the CDR3 reads TGTGCCAGCAGCCCTAGCGGGAGGGCGGGCAATGAGCAGTTCTTC. It yields the protein CASSPSGRAGNEQFF.

This chain joins TRBV6-5 and TRBJ1-4, with TRBD1 as a possible D gene (5 bases). Germline CDR1 MNHEY, CDR2 SVGAGI. The CDR3 extends over 14 amino acids. V lost 5 bases and J 8 bases, leaving 15 bases between the germline ends. The CDR3 DNA is TGTGCCAGCAGTCATGGGGGAGCGGGGGAAAAACTGTTTTTT. Protein: CASSHGGAGEKLFF.

The chain couples TRBV27 to TRBJ2-7, with 9 positions matching TRBD1. Germline assignment: CDR1 MNHEY and CDR2 SMNVEV (reference sequence). This CDR3 has 19 amino acids. Trimming took 1 base from V and 1 from J; bases not matched to a gene: 14. This CDR3 reads CASSLFGTGFVFESYEQYF. The CDR3 DNA reads as TGTGCCAGCAGTTTATTCGGGACAGGGTTTGTTTTCGAATCCTACGAGCAGTACTTC.

This clone was recorded a few times. This chain joins TRBV27 and TRBJ1-1; no clear D. The V gene lost 5 bases and the J gene lost 2 bases, with 15 bases spanning the gap. Germline-derived CDR1 and CDR2 are MNHEY and SMNVEV (reference sequence). The CDR3 length is 15 residues. CDR3 sequence (DNA): TGTGCCAGCAGTCCCCTAGGCGGCTACAACACTGAAGCTTTCTTT. As protein: CASSPLGGYNTEAFF.

The J gene is TRBJ2-1, the V gene TRBV6-4, with a possible D match to TRBD2 (6 bases). The ends were cut back, 3 bases at V and 0 bases at J, with 12 bases in the middle. The CDR3 runs to 16 residues. The germline CDR1 and CDR2 sequences are MRHNA and SNTAGT. The CDR3 region has the DNA TGTGCCAGCAGTGATCTTTCCGGGGGCTCCTACAATGAGCAGTTCTTC. Translation gives CASSDLSGGSYNEQFF.

This rearrangement joins TRBV10-2 to TRBJ1-1; TRBD1 aligns across 8 bases. The junction had 6 bases not matched to a gene; V was cut back by 10 bases and J by 5 bases. Germline V lookup: CDR1 WSHSY, CDR2 SAAADI. The CDR3 has 12 amino acids. CDR3 loop: CATRTGGTEAFF. CDR3 DNA sequence: TGCGCCACCCGCACAGGGGGAACTGAAGCTTTCTTT.

The J gene is TRBJ2-7, the V gene TRBV6-5, with TRBD2 matching over 7 bases. The length of the CDR3 is 14 residues. Trimming removed 2 bases from V and 5 bases from J; junction bases left unmatched: 6. CDR1 and CDR2 from the germline V gene are MNHEY and SVGAGI. CDR3 residues: CASSYEHAGDEQYF. The CDR3 nucleotides are TGTGCCAGCAGTTACGAACATGCGGGAGACGAGCAGTACTTC.

This clone was detected only a few times. The genes are TRBV6-4 and TRBJ2-2; 10 bases map to TRBD2. V shed 0 bases and J 7 bases; nucleotides not matched to a gene: 8. CDR3 length: 17 amino acids. Germline assignment: CDR1 MRHNA and CDR2 SNTAGT. The CDR3 is CASSDSAGGPTGGELFF. As DNA, the CDR3 is TGTGCCAGCAGTGACTCAGCGGGAGGGCCAACGGGCGGGGAGCTGTTTTTT.

The chain recombines TRBV10-2 with TRBJ2-5; D possibly corresponds to TRBD2 (6 bases). Germline CDR1 reads WSHSY; CDR2 reads SAAADI. CDR3 length: 13 residues. V shed 6 bases and J shed 1 base, with 9 bases lying between them. The CDR3 loop is CASRRDFQETQYF. The CDR3 nucleotides are TGCGCCAGCAGGAGGGACTTCCAAGAGACCCAGTACTTC.

This clone was seen more than once but under ten times. The chain employs TRBV10-3 and TRBJ1-1, with a weak D call TRBD1 (5 bases). Germline V gives CDR1 ENHRY, CDR2 SYGVKD. V shed 0 bases and J shed 4 bases, with 12 bases lying between them. The CDR3 sequence is 15 residues long. The CDR3 sequence is CAISESPQGGTEAFF. The CDR3 DNA sequence: TGTGCCATCAGTGAGTCTCCCCAGGGAGGCACTGAAGCTTTCTTT.

Note on this clone: Distinct nucleotide sequences in the sample also encode this CDR3. CDR3 in amino acids: CASSLGLAGVDEQFF. CDR3 DNA sequence: TGCGCCAGCAGCTTGGGACTAGCGGGAGTGGATGAGCAGTTCTTC. This chain connects TRBV5-1 to TRBJ2-1, with 12 positions matching TRBD2. Germline CDR1 and CDR2: SGHRS and YFSETQ. CDR3 length: 15 residues. Germline trimming cut 0 bases from V and 8 bases from J; bases unmatched to any gene: 3.

This sequence joins TRBV4-1 and TRBJ2-1; 10 nucleotides line up with TRBD2. The CDR3 consists of 14 residues. Germline V gene sequence: CDR1 MGHRA, CDR2 YSYEKL. The V and J ends lost 10 bases and 9 bases, in that order; junction bases with no gene match: 12. The CDR3 spells CATQRLAGEREQFF. In DNA form, the CDR3 reads TGCGCCACCCAGCGCCTAGCGGGAGAGCGTGAGCAGTTCTTC.

The chain links TRBV11-1 to TRBJ2-3; perhaps TRBD1 as D (6 bases). There are 15 residues in the CDR3. In germline, CDR1 is SGHAT, CDR2 FQDESV (reference sequence). V lost 4 bases, J lost 3 bases, and 14 bases lay in between. CDR3 sequence (DNA): TGTGCCAGCAGCTCCACAGGGAAAGGAACAGATACGCAGTATTTT. Amino acids: CASSSTGKGTDTQYF.

CDR3 amino acids: CASSFGDSRAEAFF. In nucleotides, the CDR3 is TGTGCCAGCAGTTTTGGGGACTCGAGGGCTGAAGCTTTCTTT. The chain uses TRBV6-1 and TRBJ1-1; tentatively, D is TRBD1 (5 bases). This CDR3 is 14 amino acids long. The germline V gene has CDR1 MNHNS and CDR2 SASEGT. The V end was cut by 5 bases, the J end by 6 bases, with 16 bases between.

V gene TRBV7-2 combines with J gene TRBJ2-7; TRBD2 agrees at 13 bases. The CDR3 extends over 15 amino acids. Per the germline V gene, CDR1 is SGHTA and CDR2 is FQGNSA. Trimming removed 4 bases from V and 7 bases from J; junction bases left unmatched: 7. Here the CDR3 DNA reads TGTGCCAGCAGCTCCTGGACTAGCGGGAGTGAGGAGCAGTACTTC. Protein sequence: CASSSWTSGSEEQYF.

V and J are TRBV29-1 and TRBJ1-5; 7 positions match TRBD1. With 4 bases clipped from V and 5 bases from J, the junction kept 5 bases outside the gene matches. The CDR3 runs 13 residues. Germline loops: CDR1 SQVTM, CDR2 ANQGSEA. The CDR3 region has the DNA TGCAGCGTTGTAGGACAGGATGATCAGCCCCAGCATTTT. It translates to CSVVGQDDQPQHF.

The chain couples TRBV7-2 to TRBJ1-2; TRBD1 matches 7 bases. There are 13 residues in the CDR3. Trimming cost V 2 bases and J 6 bases; bases outside gene matches: 3. Germline V gene data show CDR1 as SGHTA and CDR2 as FQGNSA. The CDR3, as DNA: TGTGCCAGCAGCTTACAGGGGGTACATGGCTACACCTTC. This encodes CASSLQGVHGYTF.

J is TRBJ1-1 and V is TRBV7-9; D is possibly TRBD1 (5 bases). V was cut by 0 bases and J by 3 bases, with 8 bases left in between. This CDR3 is 14 amino acids long. In germline, CDR1 is SEHNR, CDR2 FQNEAQ (reference sequence). CDR3 protein: CASSLAGDYTEAFF. In DNA form, the CDR3 reads TGTGCCAGCAGCTTAGCAGGGGATTACACTGAAGCTTTCTTT.

This clone has more than one count but fewer than ten. The V and J genes are TRBV5-1 and TRBJ2-7, with TRBD1 as a possible D gene (6 bases). The CDR3 runs 15 residues. V was clipped by 0 bases and J by 6 bases, with 16 bases between them. Germline CDR1 SGHRS, CDR2 YFSETQ. The CDR3 coding sequence is TGCGCCAGCAGCTTGGGGTGGACAGACATGGTCGAGCAGTACTTC. Protein: CASSLGWTDMVEQYF.

This chain connects TRBV5-1 to TRBJ2-4; weak D call: TRBD1 (6 bases). The CDR3 has 13 residues. Germline values: CDR1 SGHRS, CDR2 YFSETQ. The V end was cut by 4 bases, the J end by 8 bases, with 13 bases between. For the CDR3, the DNA is TGCGCCAGCAGCACGGGGACAAGGGACATTCAGTACTTC. Its protein is CASSTGTRDIQYF.

The J gene is TRBJ1-2, the V gene TRBV5-1, with a possible D match to TRBD1 (5 bases). The CDR3 contains 14 residues. Germline CDR1 reads SGHRS; CDR2 reads YFSETQ. Trimming removed 0 bases at V and 5 bases at J, with 11 bases between. The CDR3 is CASSLDPGPYGYTF. The CDR3 DNA is TGCGCCAGCAGCTTGGATCCAGGGCCTTATGGCTACACCTTC.

This sequence joins TRBV11-2 and TRBJ2-1; TRBD2 matches 10 bases. In germline, CDR1 is SGHAT, CDR2 FQNNGV. The CDR3 spans 17 residues. V lost 5 bases and J lost 4; bases outside the gene matches: 11. The CDR3 nucleotides are TGTGCCAGCAGCGGAAGTGGTTCGGGACTAGCGTACAATGAGCAGTTCTTC. Residues: CASSGSGSGLAYNEQFF.

The chain recombines TRBV7-9 with TRBJ2-7; 8 bases align to TRBD2. Germline CDR1 SEHNR, CDR2 FQNEAQ (reference sequence). The trim removed 3 bases at V and 5 bases at J, leaving 18 bases unmatched. The CDR3 loop spans 18 amino acids. The DNA of the CDR3 is TGTGCCAGCAGCTTTCCAAAGAGCGGGAGAGGGGGATCACACGAGCAGTACTTC. It codes for CASSFPKSGRGGSHEQYF.

The J gene is TRBJ1-2, the V gene TRBV7-9; D may be TRBD1 (6 bases). Trimming removed 7 bases at V and 2 bases at J, with 11 bases between. Germline V gene data show CDR1 as SEHNR and CDR2 as FQNEAQ (reference sequence). The length of the CDR3 is 13 residues. The CDR3, as DNA: TGTGCCAGCACGAGGGGGGGGAACTATGGCTACACCTTC. Translated, it gives CASTRGGNYGYTF.

The DNA of the CDR3 is TGTGCCAGCAGCTTGGGACCGGGACAGGCCTCCGCTAATGAAAAACTGTTTTTT. It is translated as CASSLGPGQASANEKLFF. The chain recombines TRBV5-6 with TRBJ1-4; 8 bases line up with TRBD1. The germline CDR1 and CDR2 sequences are SGHDT and YYEEEE. This CDR3 has 18 residues. The V and J ends lost 0 bases and 3 bases, in that order; junction bases with no gene match: 10.

CDR3 protein: CASSLGQIMNTEAFF. CDR3 bases: TGTGCCAGCAGCTTGGGACAGATAATGAACACTGAAGCTTTCTTT. J is TRBJ1-1 and V is TRBV5-6, with D possibly matching TRBD1 (5 bases). V lost 0 bases and J lost 0, with 9 bases in between. Per the germline V gene, CDR1 is SGHDT and CDR2 is YYEEEE. The CDR3 sequence is 15 residues long.

The chain couples TRBV7-2 to TRBJ2-3; TRBD2 aligns across 7 bases. Germline trimming cut 7 bases from V and 9 bases from J; bases unmatched to any gene: 7. The CDR3 extends over 12 amino acids. Germline V gene sequence: CDR1 SGHTA, CDR2 FQGNSA. The CDR3 DNA reads as TGTGCCAGCACCCCAAGCGGGGCCACGCAGTATTTT. Translated, it gives CASTPSGATQYF.

CDR3 in DNA: TGTGCCAGCAGTGAAGCGGGGAGCTCCTATAATTCACCCCTCCACTTT. Its translation is CASSEAGSSYNSPLHF. The gene calls are TRBV25-1 and TRBJ1-6; unclear D gene. The CDR3 contains 16 residues. V was shortened by 2 bases and J by 0 bases, with 8 bases between the two germline ends. The V gene's germline CDR1 is MGHDK and CDR2 SYGVNS. Supplemented by reference TRBV25-1 and TRBJ1-6, the full variable domain reads EADIYQTPRYLVIGTGKKITLECSQTMGHDKMYWYQQDPGMELHLIHYSYGVNSTEKGDLSSESTVSRIRTEHFPLTLESARPSHTSQYLCASSEAGSSYNSPLHFGNGTRLTVT.

The gene calls are TRBV29-1 and TRBJ2-2, with 9 bases that match TRBD1. The CDR3 consists of 14 residues. Germline V lookup: CDR1 SQVTM, CDR2 ANQGSEA. Losses at the gene ends were 6 bases for V and 0 bases for J; bases not matched to a gene: 2. The CDR3 region is CSVGQGTNTGELFF. The CDR3 bases are TGCAGCGTGGGACAGGGAACGAACACCGGGGAGCTGTTTTTT.

The chain combines TRBV11-2 with TRBJ2-2; TRBD1 agrees at 10 bases. CDR3 length: 15 residues. Germline V gives CDR1 SGHAT, CDR2 FQNNGV. J gave up 6 bases and V 7 bases, and 8 bases lay outside the gene matches. As DNA, the CDR3 is TGTGCCAGCACCTTTGGGACAGGGGTGTCCGGGGAGCTGTTTTTT. Protein: CASTFGTGVSGELFF.

This clone has just one count. V usage is TRBV7-9 and J usage is TRBJ2-3; weak D call: TRBD2 (5 bases). The germline V and J ends were trimmed by 1 base and 2 bases, with 16 bases remaining between them. The CDR3 covers 17 residues. In germline, CDR1 is SEHNR, CDR2 FQNEAQ (reference sequence). The CDR3 loop reads CASSLELDGISTDTQYF. The CDR3 DNA follows: TGTGCCAGCAGCTTAGAGCTGGACGGGATCTCCACAGATACGCAGTATTTT.